What follows are 24 T cell receptor beta chains derived from one specimen sequenced in a study of cytomegalovirus exposure and HLA in healthy donors. Researchers ran the PCR with 60 Vbeta and 13 Jbeta primers. Sequencing was performed with immunoSEQ multiplex PCR; in TCRdb, only in-frame clones are kept and a portion is missing. Among more than 100,000 clones, about 85% were seen once, and the ten largest hold over 0.2%. Material for sequencing was PBMCs. The receptor set was obtained from a man aged 50 or older in good health and CMV-seronegative.

V gene TRBV19 combines with J gene TRBJ1-4; 9 bases are a match to TRBD1. This CDR3 has 16 residues. Looked up from germline, CDR1 is LNHDA and CDR2 is SQIVND (reference sequence). J lost 8 bases, V lost 0 bases, and 7 bases had no gene match. CDR3 coding DNA: TGTGCCAGTAGTATAGAACAGGGGGCTTTGGGAGAAAAACTGTTTTTT. Protein: CASSIEQGALGEKLFF.

The chain employs TRBV6-1 and TRBJ2-3; TRBD2 matches 9 bases. Germline CDR1 MNHNS, CDR2 SASEGT. The V and J ends lost 7 bases and 10 bases, in that order; junction bases with no gene match: 3. There are 11 residues in the CDR3. Here the CDR3 reads CASNLAGAQYF. CDR3 bases: TGTGCCAGCAATTTAGCGGGAGCGCAGTATTTT.

This clone was counted a few times. The J gene is TRBJ2-7, the V gene TRBV7-9, with 7 nucleotides matching TRBD1. The CDR3 loop spans 15 amino acids. Germline CDR1 and CDR2: SEHNR and FQNEAQ (reference sequence). V dropped 6 bases and J dropped 0; count of bases not matched to a gene: 8. The CDR3 nucleotides are TGTGCCAGCAGGGACGATCGGGACAGCTCCTACGAGCAGTACTTC. Translated, it gives CASRDDRDSSYEQYF. Full variable domain (remainder filled in from reference TRBV7-9 and TRBJ2-7): DTGVSQNPRHKITKRGQNVTFRCDPISEHNRLYWYRQTLGQGPEFLTYFQNEAQLEKSRLLSDRFSAERPKGSFSTLEIQRTEQGDSAMYLCASRDDRDSSYEQYFGPGTRLTVT.

V and J are TRBV19 and TRBJ1-4; D is unresolved. Trimming took 1 base from V and 7 from J, leaving 4 bases between them. Germline CDR1 reads LNHDA; CDR2 reads SQIVND (reference sequence). The CDR3 is made up of 12 amino acids. In DNA, the CDR3 is TGTGCCAGTAGTATAGTCGGTGAAAAACTGTTTTTT. This codes for CASSIVGEKLFF.

The CDR3 is CASSDGTSGVYTQYF. In DNA, the CDR3 is TGTGCCAGCAGCGACGGGACTAGCGGGGTCTACACGCAGTATTTT. The chain employs TRBV9 and TRBJ2-3, with TRBD2 matching 13 bases. Germline V gene data show CDR1 as SGDLS and CDR2 as YYNGEE. V gave up 3 bases and J gave up 9 bases; unmatched junction bases: 7. This CDR3 has 15 residues.

The chain combines TRBV5-4 with TRBJ2-5, with TRBD2 matching 13 bases. J lost 3 bases, V lost 4 bases, and 3 bases had no gene match. The CDR3 totals 15 residues. Germline CDR1 and CDR2: SGHNT and YYREEE (reference sequence). Here the CDR3 DNA reads TGTGCCAGCAGCGGGACTAGCGGGGCCGAAGAGACCCAGTACTTC. Translation: CASSGTSGAEETQYF.

The V call is TRBV28, the J call TRBJ2-1; maybe TRBD1 (6 bases). The CDR3 sequence is 16 residues long. V was shortened by 6 bases and J by 0 bases, with 15 bases between the two germline ends. In germline, CDR1 is MDHEN, CDR2 SYDVKM. The CDR3 region has the DNA TGTGCCAGCAGCCGCCTCCGGGACATCTCCTACAATGAGCAGTTCTTC. As protein: CASSRLRDISYNEQFF. Full variable domain (remainder filled in from reference TRBV28 and TRBJ2-1): DVKVTQSSRYLVKRTGEKVFLECVQDMDHENMFWYRQDPGLGLRLIYFSYDVKMKEKGDIPEGYSVSREKKERFSLILESASTNQTSMYLCASSRLRDISYNEQFFGPGTRLTVL.

The V and J genes are TRBV11-1 and TRBJ2-2; 8 bases agree with TRBD1. The CDR3 is 17 amino acids. The V segment lost 4 bases and the J segment 5 bases; nucleotides outside the gene matches: 12. From germline, CDR1 is SGHAT and CDR2 FQDESV (reference sequence). CDR3 region: CASSSLLWTGRTGELFF. The CDR3 DNA follows: TGTGCCAGCAGCTCTCTCTTATGGACAGGGCGGACCGGGGAGCTGTTTTTT.

The rearrangement links TRBV29-1 to TRBJ1-4; D ambiguous. Germline V CDR1 and CDR2: SQVTM, ANQGSEA. The CDR3 has 13 residues. The V gene lost 0 bases and the J gene lost 3 bases, with 5 bases spanning the gap. CDR3 in DNA: TGCAGCGTTGAAGATCGGGCTAATGAAAAACTGTTTTTT. Its translation is CSVEDRANEKLFF.

The chain employs TRBV27 and TRBJ1-1; D is uncertain. The length of the CDR3 is 13 residues. Germline V gene lookup returns CDR1 MNHEY and CDR2 SMNVEV (reference sequence). The V end was cut by 6 bases, the J end by 3 bases, with 11 bases between. The CDR3 protein is CASRPGGYTEAFF. Here the CDR3 DNA reads TGTGCCAGCAGACCTGGCGGGTACACTGAAGCTTTCTTT.

The gene calls are TRBV5-6 and TRBJ1-1; D is perhaps TRBD1 (5 bases). V lost 2 bases, J lost 3 bases, and 11 bases lay in between. The CDR3 runs to 14 residues. Per the germline V gene, CDR1 is SGHDT and CDR2 is YYEEEE. CDR3 sequence reads: CASSFLRGDTEAFF. The CDR3, as DNA: TGTGCCAGCAGCTTCCTCCGGGGGGACACTGAAGCTTTCTTT.

This chain links TRBV5-1 with TRBJ1-2, with no clear D. V was clipped by 3 bases and J by 4 bases, with 13 bases between them. The CDR3 is 14 amino acids. Germline assignment: CDR1 SGHRS and CDR2 YFSETQ. The CDR3 spells CASSSGGRIYGYTF. DNA of the CDR3: TGCGCCAGCAGCTCGGGAGGACGGATCTATGGCTACACCTTC.

This clone has just a few counts. The CDR3 DNA sequence: TGTGCCAGCAGCGCAAGCGGGAGGGGTTTGGGGGAGCAGTTCTTC. Protein sequence: CASSASGRGLGEQFF. The chain joins TRBV28 to TRBJ2-1; 10 bases match TRBD2. The CDR3 is 15 residues long. With 6 bases clipped from V and 10 bases from J, the junction kept 12 bases outside the gene matches. The germline gives CDR1 MDHEN, CDR2 SYDVKM.

This chain connects TRBV18 to TRBJ1-1; D is uncertain. The CDR3 has 12 residues. CDR1 and CDR2 from the germline V gene are KGHSH and LQKENI. The V end was cut by 0 bases, the J end by 7 bases, with 6 bases between. DNA for the CDR3: TGTGCCAGCTCACCACCGGCAGGTGAAGCTTTCTTT. Its protein is CASSPPAGEAFF.

This rearrangement joins TRBV15 to TRBJ1-2; D unresolved. Germline lookup yields CDR1 LNHNV and CDR2 YYDKDF (reference sequence). The CDR3 is made up of 15 amino acids. Trimming took 3 bases from V and 8 from J, leaving 19 bases between them. CDR3 protein: CATSSLSEASAGYTF. DNA of the CDR3: TGTGCCACCAGCAGTTTGAGCGAGGCATCGGCGGGCTACACCTTC.

This clone has a single count. The chain employs TRBV27 and TRBJ2-3; TRBD2 matches 7 bases. CDR1 and CDR2 (germline): MNHEY, SMNVEV (reference sequence). V gave up 4 bases and J gave up 6 bases; unmatched junction bases: 13. The CDR3 is 16 amino acids. The CDR3 protein is CASSSVGLGPSDTQYF. CDR3 bases: TGTGCCAGCAGTTCAGTCGGACTAGGGCCTTCTGATACGCAGTATTTT.

This clone was seen a single time. This chain joins TRBV4-1 and TRBJ2-1, with D possibly matching TRBD1 (6 bases). The CDR3 is 16 residues long. Germline V gives CDR1 MGHRA, CDR2 YSYEKL. V was shortened by 2 bases and J by 11 bases, with 22 bases between the two germline ends. The CDR3 DNA follows: TGCGCCAGCAGCCAAATCAGTCAGGGGACGAACCGTCAGCAGTTCTTC. It translates to CASSQISQGTNRQQFF.

The CDR3 region has the DNA TGCGCCAGCAGCCCGGGTAAAGGGGTTAGGGGTGAAGCTTTCTTT. This gives the protein CASSPGKGVRGEAFF. This chain connects TRBV4-3 to TRBJ1-1; TRBD1 is a possible D gene (5 bases). The germline gives CDR1 LGHNA, CDR2 YSLEER. The CDR3 has 15 residues. With 4 bases removed from V and 7 bases from J, the gap between germline ends came to 19 bases.

The genes are TRBV5-4 and TRBJ2-7, with TRBD1 identical over 10 bases. CDR3 length: 13 amino acids. CDR1 SGHNT and CDR2 YYREEE come from the germline V gene (reference sequence). The V and J ends lost 2 bases and 6 bases, in that order; junction bases with no gene match: 2. For the CDR3, the DNA is TGTGCCAGCAGCTTTGACAGGGGGCGCGAGCAGTACTTC. Translating gives CASSFDRGREQYF.

V usage is TRBV15 and J usage is TRBJ1-6; tentatively, D is TRBD1 (5 bases). The V end was cut by 6 bases, the J end by 10 bases, with 10 bases between. Germline V gene lookup returns CDR1 LNHNV and CDR2 YYDKDF (reference sequence). The CDR3 has 12 amino acids. The CDR3 nucleotides read TGTGCCACCAGGGGGCCTTCGTCACCCCTCCACTTT. Its protein is CATRGPSSPLHF.

Remarks on this clone: The germline gene is not matched at one end of the junction; a read error may be the cause. The chain has TRBV7-9 and TRBJ2-7; 9 bases match TRBD1. CDR3 size: 16 residues. The germline CDR1 and CDR2 sequences are SEHNR and FQNEAQ (reference sequence). The CDR3 bases are TGTTCCAGCAGCTTCCCGGGACAGGGAAGCTCCTACGAGCAGTACTTC. Its protein product is CSSSFPGQGSSYEQYF.

This clone came up once. The V and J genes are TRBV6-5 and TRBJ2-7; possible D gene TRBD1, 7 bases. The CDR3 runs 13 residues. Germline lookup yields CDR1 MNHEY and CDR2 SVGAGI. The germline V and J ends were trimmed by 6 bases and 3 bases, with 12 bases remaining between them. CDR3 in amino acids: CASREGANYEQYF. The CDR3, as DNA: TGTGCCAGCAGGGAGGGGGCTAACTACGAGCAGTACTTC.

The chain recombines TRBV7-9 with TRBJ2-6; tentative D call: TRBD1 (6 bases). This CDR3 is built from 18 residues. Germline CDR1 is SEHNR and CDR2 is FQNEAQ (reference sequence). The ends were cut back, 6 bases at V and 0 bases at J, with 18 bases in the middle. Here the CDR3 DNA reads TGTGCCAGCAGACCTACAGGGTCCCTAAGCTCTGGGGCCAACGTCCTGACTTTC. Its translation is CASRPTGSLSSGANVLTF.

This clone occurred a few times. The chain joins TRBV28 to TRBJ1-2; 9 bases agree with TRBD1. This CDR3 is 17 amino acids long. V was pared by 6 bases and J by 3 bases, with 14 bases of the junction left unmatched. Germline values: CDR1 MDHEN, CDR2 SYDVKM. CDR3 coding DNA: TGTGCCAGCAGCCAAATTACAGGGGGCGAGTATCACTATGGCTACACCTTC. Amino acids: CASSQITGGEYHYGYTF.